This TCR beta chain was profiled in a study of blood T cell repertoires in COVID-19. The CDR3 contains 14 residues. With 4 bases removed from V and 2 bases from J, the gap between germline ends came to 11 bases. Per germline, CDR1 MGHRA and CDR2 YSYEKL. This clone showed up just once. Original methodology: Reference gene primer amplification gave estimated nucleated cell counts. Sequenced by immunoSEQ multiplex PCR; TCRdb stores in-frame clones only, minus some. From that table come the V and J calls and clone size; the DNA was used to work out D and trimming. The repertoire holds 250,000 to 300,000 clones, with 85% to 90% as singletons.

This TCR was sampled from a woman in her thirties or forties who had recovered from COVID-19. The chain links TRBV4-1 to TRBJ1-2; D is possibly TRBD1 (5 bases). Sequencing was performed on peripheral blood. This CDR3 is CASSRGAGNYGYTF. The DNA of the CDR3 is TGCGCCAGCAGCCGGGGCGCCGGGAACTATGGCTACACCTTC.